This TCR beta chain was sequenced during a study of early T cells in non-severe SARS-CoV-2 infection. Study as a whole: Unsorted whole blood bulk RNA was sequenced, with unpaired chains. Study-wide points: Sequences matched to VDJdb favored anti-spike CD8 responses, while private and CD4 specificities were missed.

TCRdb processed the 5' RACE reads anew with MiXCR; each CDR3 protein has one entry. The sample holds about 80,000 distinct CDR3 sequences, roughly 5.7% seen once. This clonotype was seen ten or more times. The antigen is undetermined. The CDR3 loop spans 13 amino acids. Germline V gene lookup returns CDR1 MNHEY and CDR2 SVGAGI. V was cut by 6 bases and J by 5 bases, with 10 bases left in between. J is TRBJ2-2 and V is TRBV6-5; D remains ambiguous. The TCR originated in an adult who was a healthcare worker with PCR-confirmed SARS-CoV-2 infection or an uninfected control (not recorded which). The sequenced material came from whole blood. The CDR3 nucleotides are TGTGCCAGCAGCTCCGGTCTGACCGGGGAGCTGTTTTTT. Protein sequence: CASSSGLTGELFF.